This T cell receptor beta chain was documented in a study of shared clonotypes between healthy human individuals (dated by TCRdb to between 2020 and 2021). About the investigation overall: A couple of women and a few men aged 18 to 49 years were included in the cohort. Per donor, three plates each were used for CD4 naive and CD4 memory, two for CD8 naive, and one for CD8 memory. Libraries were prepared and TCR repertoires were sequenced by different laboratories using diverse techniques, in order to increase sequencing depth and limit assay-specific biases. Per donor, leukapheresis produced somewhere between about 0.85 and 10 billion PBMCs. To estimate repertoire size and how much clonotypes are shared between individuals, the study performed deep sequencing of blood TCR repertoires from five healthy adults. Points the paper makes about the study in general: Compared with non-shared clonotypes, clonotypes shared by all four sorted-subset donors had higher generation probabilities. The genetic and exposure-history diversity represented was limited by the small number of donors. Larger estimated clonotype richness was generally found for naive subsets than for memory subsets. Only blood was sampled, and tissue TCR repertoires likely differ from those in blood. Pairwise subsampling led to the expectation that sequencing depth would affect the degree of clonotype sharing among donors. Roughly 5% of naive CD4, around 3.5% of naive CD8, around 2.3% of memory CD4, and 0.35% to 0.4% of memory CD8 clonotypes were shared across a few donors. Rarefaction of sorted-subset datasets indicated incomplete sequencing despite the large sequencing depth.

Using the deep immunoSEQ assay, multiplex PCR amplified TCR CDR3 regions from genomic DNA. Genomic DNA extracted from each cell subset was distributed evenly over all wells of several immunoSEQ 96-well plates, and each plate served as one replicate. Each replicate PCR for sorted subsets received roughly 0.2 ug genomic DNA, equal to tens of thousands of T cell genomes. The purified libraries were quantified using a Qubit 3.0 fluorometer, sized with a Bioanalyzer 2100, and then quantified again using the KAPA Library Quantification kit. Every immunoSEQ 96-well plate was sequenced on a separate single-read 150-cycle Illumina NextSeq 550 flow cell. As for how the authors treated the data: Because the immunoSEQ output held only junctional sequences and lacked quality scores, the filtering could not match the filtering applied to full-length reads. Sequences were annotated with PyIR, a Python wrapper for IgBLAST v1.9, and V/J genes and CDR3 were assigned using IMGT germline references. Reads were filtered out if the reads had weak V/J assignments (E-value above 1e-6), no CDR3, stop codons, out-of-frame junctions, or ambiguous translated residues. A V3J clonotype was defined by an identical inferred V gene, J gene, and CDR3 amino acid sequence. The percentage overlap between two repertoires was calculated by dividing the number of shared unique clonotypes by the size of the smaller repertoire. Repertoire richness was assessed with RTK rarefaction, the Chao1 estimator, and Recon v2.1 estimates of unobserved clonotypes. Generation probabilities for all TCRbeta clonotypes obtained by the gDNA method from a few donors were computed using OLGA. The table comes from immuneACCESS by way of TCRdb, which keeps in-frame sequences with V and J called. Part of the clones is missing from these tables; in studies checked, under half for an unresolved V gene and the rest for unknown reasons. V and J calls and clone size are copied from that table; D and trimming were computed from the DNA. In this sample the table shows over 2 million clones, roughly 92% of which occur a single time. The leading ten clones occupy more than 0.35% of the sample.

Healthy HIV-negative adults with no recently reported acute infections or vaccinations were included as donors. Every donor was a Caucasian adult residing in Nashville, Tennessee, USA. CD4+ T cells were enriched by magnetic negative selection; naive cells were then positively selected on CD45RA, and the negative fraction formed the memory subset. Blood was obtained by leukapheresis, after which PBMCs were separated by Ficoll-Histopaque density gradient centrifugation and cryopreserved in liquid nitrogen vapor phase. Purity and quantity of every magnetically sorted T cell population were checked by analytical flow cytometry. Genomic DNA was isolated from each sorted fraction and quantified by UV absorbance on a Nanodrop 2000c. A remark on this clone: Its cognate antigen has yet to be identified. There are no base qualities to consult, and no much larger clone falls within one base.

The source material was naive CD4+ T cells from PBMCs. The cell subset or site label on this specimen signifies: CD45RA+ positively selected. The receptor was derived from a young man in good health. Some clones in this sample may be carry-over from other donors' samples.

The nucleotide sequence is given as TGTGCCAGCAGTATTGAAACAGGGGAGAGCACTGAAGCTTTCTTT. Its amino acids are CASSIETGESTEAFF. The chain couples TRBV2 to TRBJ1-1; TRBD1 fits 7 bases in the junction. V is pruned by 5 bases and J by 4 bases, leaving 10 bases of the junction without a gene match. CDR1 and CDR2, per the germline V gene, are SNHLY and FYNNEI. Reading from cysteine to phenylalanine, the CDR3 counts 15 amino acids. This entry keeps only the CDR3 DNA: 45 bases, framed from base 1.